A single sample gave rise to the 28 T cell receptor beta chains below, sequenced in a study of breast tumors, draining lymph nodes, adjacent tissues (dated by TCRdb to the mid-2010s). Lymph node samples were obtained from the axillary draining lymph nodes of breast cancer patients. The library was prepared using multiplex PCR. The sequencing machine was an Illumina HiSeq 2000. TCRdb ran its own pipeline on the public reads, namely fastp trimming at Q25 and MiXCR clone calling, and kept in-frame beta chains. Rows with one shared CDR3 protein collapse into an entry with the most common genes and DNA. The sample profile shows around 230,000 distinct CDR3 sequences; less than 35% of them were found once. The ten largest clones represent 3% to 4% of the sample. The sample consisted of axillary lymph node tissue. The source is a female donor with breast cancer. Some clones in this sample may be carry-over from other donors' samples.

Many counts were recorded for this clonotype. This chain connects TRBV5-1 to TRBJ2-1; 11 bases agree with TRBD2. Germline V gene sequence: CDR1 SGHRS, CDR2 YFSETQ. The V segment lost 4 bases and the J segment 10 bases; nucleotides outside the gene matches: 13. This CDR3 is 16 amino acids long. The CDR3 bases are TGCGCCAGCAGCAAAACTAGCGGGAGTAATTCCGTGGAGCAGTTCTTC. It yields the protein CASSKTSGSNSVEQFF.

In the case of this clonotype: Since a much larger clone is just one base distant, this may be a read error. The V gene is TRBV12-3 or TRBV12-4, the J gene TRBJ2-1, with D hard to call. This CDR3 spans 13 amino acids. CDR3 amino acids: CAGSLYNGNEQFF. The CDR3 DNA is TGTGCCGGCAGTTTATACAATGGAAATGAGCAGTTCTTC.

J is TRBJ2-5 and V is TRBV19; 7 bases are shared with TRBD1. CDR3 length: 13 residues. The junction had 4 bases not matched to a gene; V was cut back by 4 bases and J by 5 bases. In germline, CDR1 is LNHDA, CDR2 SQIVND (reference sequence). CDR3 protein: CASSNRGKETQYF. In DNA form, the CDR3 reads TGTGCCAGTAGTAACAGGGGAAAGGAGACCCAGTACTTC.

V and J are TRBV5-8 and TRBJ1-6; D perhaps matches TRBD1 (6 bases). The CDR3 covers 15 residues. In germline, CDR1 is SGHTS, CDR2 YDEGEE. V was pared by 3 bases and J by 5 bases, with 12 bases between. The CDR3 DNA is TGTGCCAGCAGCTCCAGGGACACTGATAATTCACCCCTCCACTTT. Amino acids: CASSSRDTDNSPLHF.

The rearrangement joins TRBV7-8 to TRBJ1-1; 9 positions agree with TRBD1. This CDR3 is built from 13 residues. Germline CDR1 is SGHVS and CDR2 is FQNEAQ. Losses at the gene ends were 5 bases for V and 4 bases for J; bases not matched to a gene: 2. CDR3 region: CASSKTGGTEAFF. The CDR3, as DNA: TGTGCCAGCAGCAAGACAGGGGGCACTGAAGCTTTCTTT.

There are many counts of this clonotype. The chain combines TRBV20-1 with TRBJ2-7; 10 bases match TRBD2. CDR1 and CDR2 (germline): DFQATT, SNEGSKA (reference sequence). Trimming removed 5 bases from V and 3 bases from J; junction bases left unmatched: 7. The CDR3 totals 14 residues. The CDR3 coding sequence is TGCAGTGCTTCCAAGCGGGGGGGCCTCTACGAGCAGTACTTC. Protein product: CSASKRGGLYEQYF.

In its sample, this clonotype was seen many times. The rearrangement links TRBV4-1 to TRBJ1-5; no clear D. V shed 0 bases and J shed 4 bases, with 10 bases lying between them. CDR1 MGHRA and CDR2 YSYEKL come from the germline V gene. The CDR3 runs to 15 residues. CDR3 in amino acids: CASSQDWAANQPQHF. The CDR3 DNA follows: TGCGCCAGCAGCCAAGATTGGGCAGCAAATCAGCCCCAGCATTTT.

On this clonotype: The junction does not match germline at one end; this may be a read error. The chain joins TRBV6-4 to TRBJ2-3, with D perhaps being TRBD1 or TRBD2 (6 bases each). CDR1 MRHNA and CDR2 SNTAGT come from the germline V gene. The CDR3 has 16 amino acids. The CDR3 sequence is CASSHSGGGPTDTQYF. The CDR3 bases are TGTGCCAGCAGTCACTCTGGAGGGGGACCCACAGATACGCAGTATTTT.

This clonotype turned up a few times. A much bigger clone sits one base away, suggesting this may be a read error. V usage is TRBV5-8 and J usage is TRBJ2-6, with D possibly being TRBD1 (5 bases). Trimming stripped 2 bases from V and 8 bases from J, with 8 bases between. This CDR3 is built from 13 residues. The germline V gene has CDR1 SGHTS and CDR2 YDEGEE. CDR3 protein: CASSFNRPNVLTF. The CDR3 coding sequence is TGTGCCAGCAGCTTTAACAGGCCCAACGTCCTGACTTTC.

This clonotype occurred many times. The genes are TRBV9 and TRBJ1-3; D gene unclear. V was shortened by 0 bases and J by 3 bases, with 10 bases between the two germline ends. Per germline, CDR1 SGDLS and CDR2 YYNGEE. This CDR3 contains 15 residues. The CDR3 nucleotides read TGTGCCAGCAGCGTAGGTGGCCCAGGTGGAAACACCATATATTTT. This codes for CASSVGGPGGNTIYF.

The chain links TRBV14 to TRBJ2-2; the D gene is possibly TRBD2 (5 bases). Germline V gene lookup returns CDR1 SGHDN and CDR2 FVKESK. The CDR3 length is 16 residues. V lost 4 bases, J lost 5 bases, and 17 bases lay in between. Here the CDR3 reads CASSRDKGRRTGELFF. DNA for the CDR3: TGTGCCAGCAGCCGAGATAAAGGGCGGAGGACCGGGGAGCTGTTTTTT. The variable domain in full, with the rest retrieved from reference TRBV14 and TRBJ2-2, is EAGVTQFPSHSVIEKGQTVTLRCDPISGHDNLYWYRRVMGKEIKFLLHFVKESKQDESGMPNNRFLAERTGGTYSTLKVQPAELEDSGVYFCASSRDKGRRTGELFFGEGSRLTVL.

This clonotype was recorded many times. This chain uses TRBV18 with TRBJ2-3, with D hard to call. Germline CDR1 reads KGHSH; CDR2 reads LQKENI. The CDR3 extends over 14 amino acids. V was pared by 4 bases and J by 6 bases, with 14 bases between. The CDR3 spells CASSRIALGDTQYF. In nucleotides, the CDR3 is TGTGCCAGCTCACGGATCGCATTAGGGGATACGCAGTATTTT.

As to this clonotype: One junction end disagrees with the germline gene, perhaps due to a read error. The V gene is TRBV7-9, the J gene TRBJ2-7, with TRBD1 as a possible D gene (5 bases). The CDR3 spans 14 residues. Germline-derived CDR1 and CDR2 are SEHNR and FQNEAQ (reference sequence). The CDR3 sequence: CASSSGFSFYEQYF. The CDR3 region has the DNA TGTGCCAGCAGTTCAGGGTTCAGCTTCTACGAGCAATACTTC. The full variable domain, its missing parts supplied by reference TRBV7-9 and TRBJ2-7, is DTGVSQNPRHKITKRGQNVTFRCDPISEHNRLYWYRQTLGQGPEFLTYFQNEAQLEKSRLLSDRFSAERPKGSFSTLEIQRTEQGDSAMYLCASSSGFSFYEQYFGPGTRLTVT.

V and J are TRBV19 and TRBJ2-4; 10 nucleotides match TRBD1. J was trimmed by 6 bases and V by 1 base; bases with no gene match: 0. Looked up from germline, CDR1 is LNHDA and CDR2 is SQIVND (reference sequence). This CDR3 comprises 14 residues. CDR3 loop: CASSIGTGGNIQYF. CDR3 sequence (DNA): TGTGCCAGTAGTATAGGGACAGGGGGAAACATTCAGTACTTC. The variable domain in full, with the rest retrieved from reference TRBV19 and TRBJ2-4, is DGGITQSPKYLFRKEGQNVTLSCEQNLNHDAMYWYRQDPGQGLRLIYYSQIVNDFQKGDIAEGYSVSREKKESFPLTVTSAQKNPTAFYLCASSIGTGGNIQYFGAGTRLSVL.

At least ten counts were recorded for this clonotype. The chain employs TRBV2 and TRBJ2-2; 7 bases are a match to TRBD2. This CDR3 is 14 amino acids long. V lost 6 bases to trimming and J lost 1 base; unmatched junction nucleotides: 2. The V gene's germline CDR1 is SNHLY and CDR2 FYNNEI. CDR3 amino acids: CASRGRGNTGELFF. The CDR3 DNA is TGTGCCAGCAGGGGGAGGGGGAACACCGGGGAGCTGTTTTTT.

This clonotype showed up many times. The chain carries TRBV11-2 and TRBJ2-3, with D tentatively TRBD1 (6 bases). Germline assignment: CDR1 SGHAT and CDR2 FQNNGV. Trimming stripped 4 bases from V and 6 bases from J, with 11 bases between. CDR3 length: 13 residues. CDR3 sequence reads: CASSYWTADTQYF. For the CDR3, the DNA is TGTGCCAGCAGCTATTGGACAGCCGATACGCAGTATTTT.

The chain recombines TRBV7-9 with TRBJ1-1, with D perhaps matching TRBD1 (6 bases). The CDR3 runs to 12 residues. Deletions cut 5 bases from V and 7 bases from J, with 11 bases between. CDR1 is SEHNR, CDR2 FQNEAQ, per germline (reference sequence). CDR3 in amino acids: CASSLQGIEAFF. Written as DNA, the CDR3 is TGTGCCAGCAGCCTACAGGGAATTGAAGCTTTCTTT.

The CDR3 protein is CASSGLAGGLRDTQYF. The DNA for the CDR3 is TGTGCCAGCAGTGGACTAGCGGGAGGGCTCAGGGATACGCAGTATTTT. The rearrangement links TRBV2 to TRBJ2-3; 14 bases match TRBD2. The CDR3 is made up of 16 amino acids. Germline lookup yields CDR1 SNHLY and CDR2 FYNNEI. With V trimmed by 4 bases and J by 6 bases, 6 bases remained unmatched.

This clonotype was seen only a few times. This rearrangement joins TRBV20-1 to TRBJ1-2; a weak D match, TRBD1 (5 bases). This CDR3 region has 13 residues. Trimming took 1 base from V and 7 from J, leaving 13 bases between them. Per the germline V gene, CDR1 is DFQATT and CDR2 is SNEGSKA (reference sequence). The chain's CDR3 is CSARGWQGSGYTF. For the CDR3, the DNA is TGCAGTGCTAGAGGATGGCAGGGAAGTGGCTACACCTTC.

This clonotype was counted many times. The chain couples TRBV7-9 to TRBJ1-3; 7 positions match TRBD1. Germline V lookup: CDR1 SEHNR, CDR2 FQNEAQ (reference sequence). This CDR3 has 14 residues. V was pared by 8 bases and J by 0 bases, with 4 bases of the junction left unmatched. The CDR3 DNA sequence: TGTGCCAGCGGGGACAGCCGCTCTGGAAACACCATATATTTT. Its translation is CASGDSRSGNTIYF.

This clonotype was recorded many times. The rearrangement joins TRBV5-1 to TRBJ2-7; the match to TRBD2 covers 11 bases. CDR3 size: 15 residues. CDR1 is SGHRS, CDR2 YFSETQ, per germline. Trimming took 1 base from V and 4 from J; bases not matched to a gene: 4. CDR3 nucleotide sequence: TGCGCCAGCAGCTTGAGGACTAGCGGGTTATACGAGCAGTACTTC. Its translation is CASSLRTSGLYEQYF.

Note on this clonotype: One end of the junction fails to match germline, which may point to a read error. This rearrangement joins TRBV7-7 to TRBJ2-1; D is possibly TRBD1 or TRBD2 (5 bases each). The CDR3 is 14 residues long. The germline gives CDR1 SSHAT, CDR2 FNYEAQ (reference sequence). The CDR3 here is CASSLGRQSNGQFF. The CDR3 DNA sequence: TGTGCTAGCAGCTTAGGGAGACAGTCCAATGGGCAGTTCTTC.

This chain links TRBV20-1 with TRBJ2-6; 9 positions match TRBD2. Germline V CDR1 and CDR2: DFQATT, SNEGSKA (reference sequence). The trim removed 3 bases at V and 0 bases at J, leaving 6 bases unmatched. The CDR3 loop spans 17 amino acids. This CDR3 is CSARVIAGASGANVLTF. The CDR3 nucleotides are TGCAGTGCTAGGGTCATAGCGGGGGCCTCTGGGGCCAACGTCCTGACTTTC.

The chain joins TRBV20-1 to TRBJ2-5, with D perhaps matching TRBD2 (9 bases). Germline values: CDR1 DFQATT, CDR2 SNEGSKA (reference sequence). V lost 6 bases to trimming and J lost 3 bases, with 26 bases between them. The length of the CDR3 is 17 residues. This chain's CDR3 is CSARTGGASGNEETQYF. Written as DNA, the CDR3 is TGCAGTGCCAGAACAGGGGGGGCTAGCGGGAATGAAGAGACCCAGTACTTC.

The chain has TRBV6-1 and TRBJ1-6; no clear D. V was pared by 0 bases and J by 0 bases, with 12 bases between. CDR3 length equals 18 residues. CDR1 is MNHNS and CDR2 is SASEGT in the germline V gene. The CDR3 coding sequence is TGTGCCAGCAGTGAAGCAACGGTCAGGAGCTCCTATAATTCACCCCTCCACTTT. Encoded protein: CASSEATVRSSYNSPLHF.

This chain links TRBV24-1 with TRBJ2-7; no reliable D call. The ends were cut back, 1 base at V and 12 bases at J, with 15 bases in the middle. The germline CDR1 and CDR2 sequences are KGHDR and SFDVKD. This CDR3 comprises 13 residues. The CDR3: CATSDFQAPGPYF. As DNA, the CDR3 is TGTGCCACCAGTGATTTCCAGGCCCCCGGGCCGTACTTC.

With respect to this clonotype: This could be a read error, since a much larger clone is one nucleotide away. V and J are TRBV5-1 and TRBJ2-2; 7 bases match TRBD2. V dropped 6 bases and J dropped 2; count of bases not matched to a gene: 28. Germline V CDR1 and CDR2: SGHRS, YFSETQ. The CDR3 consists of 22 residues. The CDR3 DNA reads as TGCGCCAGCACCTGGGACGGGGAATTAGAAATCGCTAGCGGCCCAAACACCGGGGAGCTGTTTTTT. It encodes CASTWDGELEIASGPNTGELFF.

As to this clonotype: One base away lies a much larger clone, so this may be a sequencing read error. This sequence joins TRBV5-4 and TRBJ2-1; the match to TRBD2 covers 14 bases. This CDR3 is built from 15 residues. Germline V lookup: CDR1 SGHNT, CDR2 YYREEE (reference sequence). The CDR3 loop is CASSPGLAGGYEKFF. CDR3 DNA sequence: TGTGCCAGCAGCCCAGGACTAGCGGGAGGATATGAGAAGTTCTTC.